This TCR beta chain was sequenced during a study of T cells after somatic rescue of genetic block. V was shortened by 6 bases and J by 0 bases, with 12 bases between the two germline ends. The CDR3 length is 15 residues. The germline gives CDR1 LNHDA, CDR2 SQIVND (reference sequence). This clone was observed a few times. Sequencing was performed with immunoSEQ multiplex PCR; in TCRdb, only in-frame clones are kept and a portion is missing. The repertoire consists of about 13,000 clones, with roughly 73% occurring once and the leading ten covering roughly a fifth. The specimen was peripheral blood mononuclear cells (PBMCs). The receptor was isolated from a boy between 10 and 17 years old. This chain uses TRBV19 with TRBJ1-3, with TRBD1 as a possible D gene (6 bases). The CDR3: CASSQDRFSGNTIYF. In DNA form, the CDR3 reads TGTGCCAGTAGCCAGGACAGATTCTCTGGAAACACCATATATTTT.